The table lists the clone carrying this TCR beta chain with many counts. This sample was included in a study of early T cells in non-severe SARS-CoV-2 infection. With 5 bases removed from V and 4 bases from J, the gap between germline ends came to 6 bases. This CDR3 spans 12 amino acids. Germline loops: CDR1 LNHDA, CDR2 SQIVND (reference sequence). TCRdb re-derived calls from the 5' RACE reads in MiXCR, one entry per CDR3 protein. Of some 50,000 distinct CDR3 sequences in the sample, around 9.3% were seen once. The sequencing sample was made of whole blood. The V and J genes are TRBV19 and TRBJ2-1; D possibly corresponds to TRBD1 (5 bases). The source of this sequence is an adult who was a healthcare worker with PCR-confirmed SARS-CoV-2 infection or an uninfected control (not recorded which). The CDR3 reads CASSRQYNEQFF. CDR3 coding DNA: TGTGCCAGTAGTCGACAGTACAATGAGCAGTTCTTC.